The 24 T cell receptor beta chains reported below all come from one sample, sequenced in a study of blood T cell repertoires in COVID-19. Libraries were prepared by immunoSEQ multiplex PCR; TCRdb keeps only in-frame clonotypes and omits some of them. The profile covers around 140,000 clones, with about 88% appearing a single time and roughly 2.2% taken by the ten largest. Sequenced material: PBMCs or T cells enriched from blood (not recorded which). The receptors were sampled from a man in his forties with acute COVID-19.

This clone was found once. V and J are TRBV12-3 or TRBV12-4 and TRBJ1-5, with D perhaps TRBD1 (5 bases). V shed 6 bases and J shed 7 bases, with 10 bases lying between them. This CDR3 region has 12 residues. The CDR3 spells CASRSGMQPQHF. CDR3 DNA sequence: TGTGCCAGCAGGTCAGGGATGCAGCCCCAGCATTTT.

The genes are TRBV5-1 and TRBJ2-7, with 15 bases matching TRBD2. The CDR3 is 15 amino acids. V shed 4 bases and J 6 bases; nucleotides not matched to a gene: 5. Germline CDR1 SGHRS, CDR2 YFSETQ. In DNA, the CDR3 is TGCGCCAGCAGCCCACCGGGACTAGCGGGAGGCGAGCAGTACTTC. This translates into CASSPPGLAGGEQYF.

The J gene is TRBJ1-1, the V gene TRBV6-5, with no clear D. Germline-derived CDR1 and CDR2 are MNHEY and SVGAGI. This CDR3 spans 13 amino acids. The V and J ends lost 7 bases and 3 bases respectively, with 12 bases between them. The CDR3 reads CASNPNRDTEAFF. DNA of the CDR3: TGTGCCAGCAACCCGAACCGGGACACTGAAGCTTTCTTT.

The chain combines TRBV7-3 with TRBJ2-5; 12 bases are a match to TRBD2. Germline assignment: CDR1 SGHTA and CDR2 FQGTGA. Trimming cost V 4 bases and J 2 bases; bases outside gene matches: 2. CDR3 size: 15 residues. In nucleotides, the CDR3 is TGTGCCAGCAGCTCCGGGACTAGCGGGCAAGAGACCCAGTACTTC. Protein sequence: CASSSGTSGQETQYF.

The rearrangement uses TRBV12-3 or TRBV12-4 and TRBJ1-3; D is unclear. The ends were cut back, 3 bases at V and 0 bases at J, with 3 bases in the middle. CDR3 length: 13 residues. CDR3 protein: CASSFLSGNTIYF. CDR3 DNA: TGTGCCAGCAGTTTCCTCTCTGGAAACACCATATATTTT.

J is TRBJ2-7 and V is TRBV7-6; D uncertain. Germline loops: CDR1 SGHVS, CDR2 FNYEAQ. With 1 base removed from V and 3 bases from J, the gap between germline ends came to 7 bases. The CDR3 loop spans 13 amino acids. The CDR3, as DNA: TGTGCCAGCAGCTTAGGCAGGAACTACGAGCAGTACTTC. This sequence encodes CASSLGRNYEQYF.

This chain connects TRBV9 to TRBJ1-3; tentative D call: TRBD1 (6 bases). The V end was cut by 3 bases, the J end by 0 bases, with 10 bases between. The CDR3 extends over 15 amino acids. CDR1 and CDR2 (germline): SGDLS, YYNGEE. CDR3 residues: CASSDRTASGNTIYF. The CDR3 coding sequence is TGTGCCAGCAGCGACCGGACAGCCTCTGGAAACACCATATATTTT. The full variable domain, rest sourced from reference TRBV9 and TRBJ1-3, is DSGVTQTPKHLITATGQRVTLRCSPRSGDLSVYWYQQSLDQGLQFLIQYYNGEERAKGNILERFSAQQFPDLHSELNLSSLELGDSALYFCASSDRTASGNTIYFGEGSWLTVV.

The gene calls are TRBV2 and TRBJ2-2; the D gene is possibly TRBD2 (7 bases). Germline loops: CDR1 SNHLY, CDR2 FYNNEI. The CDR3 extends over 19 amino acids. Trimming removed 2 bases at V and 4 bases at J, with 23 bases between. The CDR3 reads CASSEKSVAGGGSTGELFF. The CDR3 nucleotides are TGTGCCAGCAGTGAAAAGTCCGTGGCGGGCGGGGGCTCCACCGGGGAGCTGTTTTTT.

The CDR3 protein is CASGLVLGRGGNTEAFF. The CDR3 bases are TGTGCTAGTGGTTTGGTACTGGGGAGGGGCGGGAACACTGAAGCTTTCTTT. The J gene is TRBJ1-1, the V gene TRBV12-5, with a possible D match to TRBD1 (5 bases). This CDR3 is 17 amino acids long. From germline, CDR1 is LGHNT and CDR2 FRNRAP. V lost 0 bases and J lost 1, with 15 bases in between.

CDR3 protein: CASSQWTAAYNEQFF. CDR3 nucleotides: TGTGCCAGCAGCCAATGGACAGCTGCCTACAATGAGCAGTTCTTC. The chain couples TRBV7-2 to TRBJ2-1; the D gene is possibly TRBD1 (6 bases). V was pared by 5 bases and J by 2 bases, with 13 bases between. CDR1 is SGHTA and CDR2 is FQGNSA in the germline V gene. This CDR3 spans 15 amino acids.

This clone was detected many times. Here the CDR3 reads CASSLEMGAVSTDTQYF. DNA for the CDR3: TGCGCCAGCAGCTTGGAAATGGGAGCGGTTAGCACAGATACGCAGTATTTT. V is TRBV5-1 and J is TRBJ2-3; D might be TRBD2 (5 bases). CDR1 and CDR2 from the germline V gene are SGHRS and YFSETQ. This CDR3 comprises 17 residues. V was shortened by 0 bases and J by 0 bases, with 14 bases between the two germline ends.

V and J are TRBV3-1 (or the pseudogene TRBV3-2) and TRBJ1-1, with D perhaps TRBD1 (6 bases). The CDR3 spans 15 residues. The V end was cut by 6 bases, the J end by 3 bases, with 17 bases between. Germline V gives CDR1 LGHDT, CDR2 YNNKEL (reference sequence). CDR3 in amino acids: CASSPPYRADTEAFF. CDR3 coding DNA: TGTGCCAGCAGTCCCCCATACAGGGCGGACACTGAAGCTTTCTTT.

The V call is TRBV5-6, the J call TRBJ2-1, with 12 nucleotides matching TRBD2. The CDR3 has 15 residues. The germline gives CDR1 SGHDT, CDR2 YYEEEE. Losses at the gene ends were 0 bases for V and 16 bases for J; bases not matched to a gene: 11. The CDR3 region is CASSLGLAGARGEFF. The CDR3 bases are TGTGCCAGCAGCTTGGGACTAGCGGGAGCGCGGGGTGAATTCTTC.

The chain combines TRBV5-4 with TRBJ2-4, with 9 bases fitting TRBD2. V shed 4 bases and J 9 bases; nucleotides not matched to a gene: 11. The length of the CDR3 is 15 residues. Germline-derived CDR1 and CDR2 are SGHNT and YYREEE (reference sequence). The CDR3 DNA reads as TGTGCCAGCAGCCCGAGGGGCGGGAGGGAGGTCATTCAGTACTTC. This encodes CASSPRGGREVIQYF.

V and J are TRBV10-2 and TRBJ2-3; a possible D gene is TRBD2 (6 bases). Trimming pared 10 bases from V and 0 bases from J, leaving 17 bases between. CDR1 and CDR2 (germline): WSHSY, SAAADI. The length of the CDR3 is 15 residues. CDR3 coding DNA: TGCGCCACCTCGGCTAGCGAGACTAGCACAGATACGCAGTATTTT. The encoded protein is CATSASETSTDTQYF.

The rearrangement links TRBV9 to TRBJ1-6, with a tentative D call TRBD1 (6 bases). The CDR3 loop spans 12 amino acids. Germline assignment: CDR1 SGDLS and CDR2 YYNGEE. Trimming took 4 bases from V and 14 from J, leaving 13 bases between them. CDR3 residues: CASSTPQGTLHF. The DNA of the CDR3 is TGTGCCAGCAGCACCCCACAGGGAACCCTCCACTTT.

The genes are TRBV5-4 and TRBJ1-1, with a possible D match to TRBD1 (5 bases). Germline-derived CDR1 and CDR2 are SGHNT and YYREEE (reference sequence). V dropped 3 bases and J dropped 1 base, with 10 bases sitting between them. The CDR3 is 14 amino acids. CDR3 amino acids: CASSWGDENTEAFF. The CDR3 region has the DNA TGTGCCAGCAGCTGGGGGGACGAGAACACTGAAGCTTTCTTT.

The V and J genes are TRBV9 and TRBJ1-2; TRBD1 aligns across 9 bases. This CDR3 contains 14 residues. V lost 6 bases and J lost 5; bases outside the gene matches: 8. CDR1 and CDR2 from the germline V gene are SGDLS and YYNGEE. The CDR3 bases are TGTGCCAGCACCCCGGGGACAGGGAGGTATGGCTACACCTTC. Its protein product is CASTPGTGRYGYTF.

The chain couples TRBV19 to TRBJ2-2, with D unresolved. From germline, CDR1 is LNHDA and CDR2 SQIVND (reference sequence). This CDR3 has 11 residues. The V end was cut by 10 bases, the J end by 6 bases, with 9 bases between. The CDR3 sequence is CATLSAGELFF. In DNA form, the CDR3 reads TGTGCCACCCTTAGTGCCGGGGAGCTGTTTTTT.

J is TRBJ2-3 and V is TRBV6-5, with a tentative D call TRBD2 (5 bases). Germline V gene lookup returns CDR1 MNHEY and CDR2 SVGAGI. V lost 2 bases to trimming and J lost 0 bases, with 6 bases between them. This CDR3 is 14 amino acids long. This CDR3 reads CASSYRGSTDTQYF. The CDR3 DNA follows: TGTGCCAGCAGTTACCGGGGTAGCACAGATACGCAGTATTTT.

The V call is TRBV24-1, the J call TRBJ2-6; 10 nucleotides match TRBD1. CDR1 KGHDR and CDR2 SFDVKD come from the germline V gene. J gave up 1 base and V 12 bases, and 8 bases lay outside the gene matches. This CDR3 contains 16 residues. CDR3 region: CASGTGELSGANVLTF. The CDR3 DNA sequence: TGTGCCTCCGGGACAGGGGAGCTTTCTGGGGCCAACGTCCTGACTTTC.

The sample holds one count of this clone. The CDR3 DNA reads TGTGCCAGCAGTCCTTATAAGCTCGCGGACACTGAAGCTTTCTTT. It translates to CASSPYKLADTEAFF. The chain employs TRBV6-5 and TRBJ1-1; D is unresolved. The V gene lost 5 bases and the J gene lost 3 bases, with 16 bases spanning the gap. CDR3 size: 15 residues. Germline V lookup: CDR1 MNHEY, CDR2 SVGAGI.

V usage is TRBV11-1 and J usage is TRBJ1-2, with a possible D match to TRBD1 (5 bases). CDR3 length: 13 residues. With 6 bases removed from V and 4 bases from J, the gap between germline ends came to 12 bases. CDR1 is SGHAT and CDR2 is FQDESV in the germline V gene (reference sequence). CDR3 nucleotides: TGTGCCAGCAGTACGGGGGAAGGCTATGGCTACACCTTC. It translates to CASSTGEGYGYTF.

The chain combines TRBV28 with TRBJ2-7; TRBD2 agrees at 9 bases. V lost 5 bases, J lost 0 bases, and 14 bases stayed unmatched. CDR1 is MDHEN, CDR2 SYDVKM, per germline. This CDR3 comprises 18 residues. The CDR3 bases are TGTGCCAGCAGTCGCCGGGGGAGCGGGAGGTCCAGCTCCTACGAGCAGTACTTC. It specifies CASSRRGSGRSSSYEQYF. Together with reference TRBV28 and TRBJ2-7, the CDR3 gives the full variable domain: DVKVTQSSRYLVKRTGEKVFLECVQDMDHENMFWYRQDPGLGLRLIYFSYDVKMKEKGDIPEGYSVSREKKERFSLILESASTNQTSMYLCASSRRGSGRSSSYEQYFGPGTRLTVT.